The subject of this entry is one TCR beta chain. CDR3 length: 13 residues. Trimming removed 3 bases from V and 5 bases from J; junction bases left unmatched: 3. In germline, CDR1 is MDHEN, CDR2 SYDVKM. TCRdb's table, derived via immunoSEQ multiplex PCR, lists solely in-frame clones and lacks some. Of about 2.3 million clones in the sample, 93% were seen once. The sample is drawn from a study of shared clonotypes between healthy human individuals. The sequence was obtained from a young man in good health. Some clones in this sample may be carry-over from other donors' samples. The chain carries TRBV28 and TRBJ1-2; TRBD1 agrees at 7 bases. Sequencing was done on a sample of naive CD4+ T cells from PBMCs. The sample's subset: CD45RA+ positively selected. This CDR3 reads CASSFGGQYGYTF. The CDR3 region has the DNA TGTGCCAGCAGTTTCGGGGGACAGTATGGCTACACCTTC.